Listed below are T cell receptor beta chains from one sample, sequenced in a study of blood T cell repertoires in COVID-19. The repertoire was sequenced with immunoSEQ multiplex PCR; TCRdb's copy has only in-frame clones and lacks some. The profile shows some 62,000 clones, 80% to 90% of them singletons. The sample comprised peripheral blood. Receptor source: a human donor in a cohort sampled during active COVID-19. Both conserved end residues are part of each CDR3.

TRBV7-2	CASSLGTGPTYEQYF
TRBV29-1	CSVAFGSNYEQYF
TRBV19	CASADRVNQPQHF
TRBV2	CASNSGQNNSPLHF
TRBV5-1	CASSLSQAAREKLFF
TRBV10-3	CATGSGGSSYNEQFF
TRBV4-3	CASSQARDRSTEAFF
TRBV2	CASSEQRHNPYEQYF
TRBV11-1	CASSPAGPEGETQYF
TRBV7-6	CASSLVRSSDEQYF
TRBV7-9	CASSPPGTSGTLEQYF
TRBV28	CASLPSIRTGLKNEQFF
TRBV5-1	CASSSRDRWGETQYF
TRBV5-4	CASSKDRGVPNTEAFF
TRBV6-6	CASSPPTGGGADTQYF
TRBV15	CATSRDVGGSGAQETQYF
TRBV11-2	CASSPRVWRTGELFF
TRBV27	CASSLLAGVSTGELFF
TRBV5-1	CASSFDPESSYNEQFF
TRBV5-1	CASSSGRPGGLTDTQYF
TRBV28	CASSLSGRGGTQYF
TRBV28	CASSLRTYVPNYGYTF
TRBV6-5	CASSYSIGGAGELFF
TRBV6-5	CASVQGAIGELFF
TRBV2	CASRASGAVYEQYF
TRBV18	CASSPDRGDTEAFF
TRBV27	CASSIRTGGTNSPLHF
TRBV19	CASSIAGGPSYEQYF
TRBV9	CASSVATDTQYF
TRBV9	CASSTGQNNQPQHF
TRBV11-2	CASSFSGGIYEQYF
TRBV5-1	CASSSRDLGISYNEQFF
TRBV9	CASSGQNYNSPLHF
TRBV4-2	CASSHPPGQSNEKLFF